This T cell receptor (beta chain) was obtained from a study of beta chain features in type 1 diabetes. About the study: Examination covered under 110 million sorted cells spanning all samples.

Expressed TCRB transcripts were sequenced after all isolated RNA was converted to cDNA. It was found that naive, central memory and regulatory T cell samples averaged around 3.5 million reads. Some clones are missing from TCRdb's copy, which holds only in-frame ones; the method was immunoSEQ multiplex PCR. The sample shows more than 550,000 clones, about an eighth of them seen only once. There was one heparinised blood draw per donor, averaging around 120 mL. Sorting based on CD45RO/CCR7/CD25/CD127/CD95/CD27 separated CD4+ naive, central memory, regulatory and stem cell-like memory cells. Germline V CDR1 and CDR2: SQVTM, ANQGSEA. V was cut by 0 bases and J by 10 bases, with 15 bases left in between. The CDR3 is made up of 13 amino acids. Study outcomes and limitations: TCRB CDR3s were moderately but significantly shorter in Type 1 diabetes patients in all four CD4+ subsets.

In its sample, this clone was seen a few times. Its cognate antigen is unknown. This receptor was taken from a man aged 18 to 30 with type 1 diabetes. This chain connects TRBV29-1 to TRBJ1-2, with D uncertain. The source material was naive CD4+ T cells from blood. This CDR3 is CSVEDRGASPYTF. CDR3 bases: TGCAGCGTTGAAGATCGAGGCGCCTCGCCCTACACCTTC.